The rows below give T cell receptor beta chains drawn from one sample of a study of response to subunit inactivated influenza vaccine. MiXCR, applied by TCRdb to the RT-PCR reads, yields one record per CDR3 protein. Seen here are a few hundred thousand distinct CDR3 sequences, around 15% observed once, and the top ten hold around 10%. The specimen comprised PBMCs from blood, sampled less than 13 days after vaccination. The receptors stem from a man aged 50-59 years who received an inactivated influenza vaccine. Both conserved end residues are part of each CDR3. Each record gives: clone size, D gene, V gene, CDR3 length, J gene, CDR3 protein, CDR3 DNA. The D gene is left open where the match is weak. Clone size, where shown, is once, few, many, or a class for clones that have expanded.

size: NA; D: NA; V: TRBV7-9; length: 14; J: TRBJ2-1; CDR3: CASSSGGPTSEQFF; DNA: TGTGCCAGCAGCTCCGGGGGGCCCACAAGTGAGCAGTTCTTC
size: few; D: NA; V: TRBV7-2; length: 15; J: TRBJ2-7; CDR3: CASSPPGGEMGEQYF; DNA: TGTGCCAGCAGCCCCCCCGGAGGGGAGATGGGCGAGCAGTACTTC
size: few; D: NA; V: TRBV19; length: 15; J: TRBJ1-5; CDR3: CASSLTSAGRQPQHF; DNA: TGTGCCAGTAGTCTAACGAGCGCAGGGCGTCAGCCCCAGCATTTT
size: NA; D: TRBD2; V: TRBV6-2/TRBV6-3; length: 15; J: TRBJ2-1; CDR3: CASSYGAGGPVEQFF; DNA: TGTGCCAGCAGTTACGGAGCGGGGGGGCCTGTAGAGCAGTTCTTC
size: few; D: NA; V: TRBV4-3; length: 14; J: TRBJ1-3; CDR3: CASSHPGEGNTIYF; DNA: TGCGCCAGCAGCCATCCCGGGGAAGGAAACACCATATATTTT
size: many; D: TRBD1; V: TRBV28; length: 13; J: TRBJ1-2; CDR3: CASSETGGDGYTF; DNA: TGTGCCAGCAGCGAGACAGGGGGGGATGGCTACACCTTC
size: few; D: TRBD1; V: TRBV20-1; length: 15; J: TRBJ1-5; CDR3: CSARIQGNANQPQHF; DNA: TGCAGTGCTAGGATACAGGGGAATGCCAATCAGCCCCAGCATTTT
size: few; D: NA; V: TRBV6-2/TRBV6-3; length: 15; J: TRBJ2-1; CDR3: CASSKSGGIYNEQFF; DNA: TGTGCCAGCAGTAAGTCGGGGGGCATATACAATGAGCAGTTCTTC
size: many; D: TRBD2; V: TRBV12-3/TRBV12-4; length: 12; J: TRBJ2-3; CDR3: CASRYPGTSIHF; DNA: TGTGCCAGCAGATACCCCGGGACTAGTATCCATTTT
size: many; D: NA; V: TRBV4-3; length: 16; J: TRBJ2-1; CDR3: CASSQGDQSSYNEQFF; DNA: TGCGCCAGCAGCCAAGGGGACCAGAGCTCCTACAATGAGCAGTTCTTC
size: NA; D: NA; V: TRBV9; length: 15; J: TRBJ2-7; CDR3: CASSATGTTAHEQYF; DNA: TGTGCCAGCAGCGCCACCGGGACCACCGCCCACGAGCAGTACTTC
size: NA; D: NA; V: TRBV27; length: 13; J: TRBJ2-7; CDR3: CASSSNQGYEQYF; DNA: TGTGCCAGCAGTTCCAACCAGGGCTACGAGCAGTACTTC
size: once; D: TRBD1; V: TRBV24-1; length: 17; J: TRBJ2-2; CDR3: CATSDRDRGPSTGELFF; DNA: TGTGCCACCAGTGACCGAGACAGGGGGCCGTCCACCGGGGAGCTGTTTTTT
size: few; D: TRBD2; V: TRBV20-1; length: 15; J: TRBJ2-1; CDR3: CSAREGLAGGDEQFF; DNA: TGCAGTGCTAGAGAGGGACTAGCGGGAGGCGATGAGCAGTTCTTC
size: NA; D: TRBD1; V: TRBV20-1; length: 12; J: TRBJ1-2; CDR3: CSARQGSYGYTF; DNA: TGCAGTGCTCGACAGGGGTCCTATGGCTACACCTTC
size: NA; D: TRBD2; V: TRBV5-1; length: 15; J: TRBJ2-1; CDR3: CASSLVVSGGGEQFF; DNA: TGCGCCAGCAGCTTGGTTGTTAGCGGGGGCGGTGAGCAGTTCTTC
size: NA; D: TRBD1; V: TRBV29-1; length: 13; J: TRBJ1-1; CDR3: CSVWTGVNTEAFF; DNA: TGCAGCGTTTGGACAGGGGTGAACACTGAAGCTTTCTTT
size: NA; D: NA; V: TRBV14; length: 11; J: TRBJ2-1; CDR3: CASSQLAKQFF; DNA: TGTGCCAGCAGCCAACTGGCGAAGCAGTTCTTC
size: NA; D: NA; V: TRBV10-3; length: 15; J: TRBJ1-2; CDR3: CAISESGDRGYGYTF; DNA: TGTGCCATCAGTGAGTCGGGGGATCGTGGCTATGGCTACACCTTC
size: few; D: NA; V: TRBV12-3/TRBV12-4; length: 14; J: TRBJ1-5; CDR3: CASSPRRTGQPQHF; DNA: TGTGCCAGCAGCCCTCGGCGCACTGGCCAGCCCCAGCATTTT
size: NA; D: NA; V: TRBV12-3/TRBV12-4; length: 18; J: TRBJ1-5; CDR3: CASSSESSVMYSNQPQHF; DNA: TGTGCCAGCAGTTCTGAGAGTTCTGTGATGTATAGCAATCAGCCCCAGCATTTT
size: NA; D: TRBD1; V: TRBV7-6; length: 15; J: TRBJ2-7; CDR3: CASSLEGQRSYEQYF; DNA: TGTGCCAGCAGCTTAGAGGGACAGCGCTCCTACGAGCAGTACTTC